This paragraph covers one T cell receptor (beta chain) sequence. The sample originates from a study of T cell changes during pregnancy in multiple sclerosis. CDR1 is SGHNT and CDR2 is YYREEE in the germline V gene (reference sequence). This CDR3 spans 13 amino acids. The V gene lost 0 bases and the J gene lost 8 bases, with 9 bases spanning the gap. Measured with immunoSEQ multiplex PCR; TCRdb has only the in-frame clones, and not every one. The table includes 60,000 or so clones, 91% detected once. The rearrangement uses TRBV5-4 and TRBJ2-1; D remains unclear. This specimen was peripheral blood, taken before pregnancy. The TCR originated in a female donor with multiple sclerosis, enrolled in a pregnancy study. The CDR3 DNA reads TGTGCCAGCAGCTTGGAAGGCGGCCATGAGCAGTTCTTC. Translating it yields CASSLEGGHEQFF. Together with reference TRBV5-4 and TRBJ2-1, the CDR3 gives the full variable domain: ETGVTQSPTHLIKTRGQQVTLRCSSQSGHNTVSWYQQALGQGPQFIFQYYREEENGRGNFPPRFSGLQFPNYSSELNVNALELDDSALYLCASSLEGGHEQFFGPGTRLTVL.